One and the same sample provided the 3 T cell receptor beta chains below, sequenced in a study of blood T cell repertoires in COVID-19. Only in-frame clones appear in the TCRdb table, and some are missing; sequencing was by immunoSEQ multiplex PCR. This sample has some 150,000 clones, with around 84% found just once. Material for sequencing was peripheral blood. These receptors all come from a man aged 35 to 55 with acute or convalescent COVID-19.

V gene TRBV7-9 combines with J gene TRBJ1-1; D possibly corresponds to TRBD1 (5 bases). The CDR3 totals 12 residues. Trimming shortened V by 5 bases and J by 5 bases, and 9 bases separated the two germline ends. CDR1 and CDR2 from the germline V gene are SEHNR and FQNEAQ (reference sequence). The CDR3 sequence: CASSTTVTEAFF. In DNA form, the CDR3 reads TGTGCCAGCAGCACGACAGTAACTGAAGCTTTCTTT.

The V call is TRBV28, the J call TRBJ2-5; D remains ambiguous. The CDR3 extends over 10 amino acids. Germline values: CDR1 MDHEN, CDR2 SYDVKM. The V gene lost 8 bases and the J gene lost 6 bases, with 7 bases spanning the gap. The CDR3 region is CASGSKTQYF. CDR3 DNA sequence: TGTGCCAGCGGCTCGAAGACCCAGTACTTC.

This sequence joins TRBV18 and TRBJ1-4; D uncertain. The CDR3 length is 12 residues. Germline V gene data show CDR1 as KGHSH and CDR2 as LQKENI. V dropped 2 bases and J dropped 8 bases, with 6 bases sitting between them. The CDR3 region has the DNA TGTGCCAGCTCACCAAGCCGGGAAAAACTGTTTTTT. This encodes CASSPSREKLFF.